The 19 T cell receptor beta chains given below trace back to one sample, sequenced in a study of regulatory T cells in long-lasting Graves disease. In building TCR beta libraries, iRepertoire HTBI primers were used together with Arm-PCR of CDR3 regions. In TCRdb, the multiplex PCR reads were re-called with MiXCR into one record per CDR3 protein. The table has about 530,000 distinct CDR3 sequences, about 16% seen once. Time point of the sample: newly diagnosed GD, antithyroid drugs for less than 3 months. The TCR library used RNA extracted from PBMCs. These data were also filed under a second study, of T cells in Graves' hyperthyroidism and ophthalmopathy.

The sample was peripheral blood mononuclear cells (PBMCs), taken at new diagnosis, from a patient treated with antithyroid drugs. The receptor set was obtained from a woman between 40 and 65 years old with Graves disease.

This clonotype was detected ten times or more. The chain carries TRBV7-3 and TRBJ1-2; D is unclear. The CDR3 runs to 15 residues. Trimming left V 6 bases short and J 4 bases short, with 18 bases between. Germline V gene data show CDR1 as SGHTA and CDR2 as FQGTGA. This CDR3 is CASSFSPGGSYGYTF. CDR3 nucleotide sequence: TGTGCCAGCAGTTTCTCCCCTGGAGGCAGCTATGGCTACACCTTC.

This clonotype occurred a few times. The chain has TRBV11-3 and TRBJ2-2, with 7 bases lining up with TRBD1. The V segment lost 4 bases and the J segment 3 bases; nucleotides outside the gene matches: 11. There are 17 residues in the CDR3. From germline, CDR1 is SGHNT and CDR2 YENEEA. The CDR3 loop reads CASSSQTGAPDTGELFF. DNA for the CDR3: TGTGCCAGCAGCTCACAAACAGGGGCGCCGGACACCGGGGAGCTGTTTTTT. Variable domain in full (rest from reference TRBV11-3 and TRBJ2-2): EAGVVQSPRYKIIEKKQPVAFWCNPISGHNTLYWYLQNLGQGPELLIRYENEEAVDDSQLPKDRFSAERLKGVDSTLKIQPAELGDSAVYLCASSSQTGAPDTGELFFGEGSRLTVL.

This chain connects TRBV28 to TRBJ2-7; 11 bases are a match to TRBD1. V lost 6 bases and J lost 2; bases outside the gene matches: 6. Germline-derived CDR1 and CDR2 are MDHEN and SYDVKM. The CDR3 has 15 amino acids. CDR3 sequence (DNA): TGTGCCAGCAGCCCGACGGACAGGGGGCCCTACGAGCAGTACTTC. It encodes CASSPTDRGPYEQYF.

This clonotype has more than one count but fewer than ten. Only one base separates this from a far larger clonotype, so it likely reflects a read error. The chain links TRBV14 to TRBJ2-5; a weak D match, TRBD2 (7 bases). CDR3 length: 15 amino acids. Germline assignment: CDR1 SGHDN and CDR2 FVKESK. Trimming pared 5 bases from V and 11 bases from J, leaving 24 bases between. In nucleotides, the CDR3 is TGTGCCAGCAGCGAAGTGGGGGGGGCTCGGAATGAGCAGTACTTC. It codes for CASSEVGGARNEQYF. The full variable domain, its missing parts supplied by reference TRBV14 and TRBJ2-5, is EAGVTQFPSHSVIEKGQTVTLRCDPISGHDNLYWYRRVMGKEIKFLLHFVKESKQDESGMPNNRFLAERTGGTYSTLKVQPAELEDSGVYFCASSEVGGARNEQYFGPGTRLLVL.

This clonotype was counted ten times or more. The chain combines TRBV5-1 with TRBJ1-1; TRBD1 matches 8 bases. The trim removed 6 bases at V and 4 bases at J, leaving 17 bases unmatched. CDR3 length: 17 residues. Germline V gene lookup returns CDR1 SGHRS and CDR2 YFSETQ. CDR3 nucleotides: TGCGCCAGCACCCATGGGACAGGCAGTCGGAGGGGCACTGAAGCTTTCTTT. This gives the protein CASTHGTGSRRGTEAFF.

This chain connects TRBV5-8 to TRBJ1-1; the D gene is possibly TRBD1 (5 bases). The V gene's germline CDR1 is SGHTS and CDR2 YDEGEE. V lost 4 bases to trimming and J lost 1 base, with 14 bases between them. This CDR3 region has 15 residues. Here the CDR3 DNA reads TGTGCCAGCAGCCTGGGGACCCGAAAGAACACTGAAGCTTTCTTT. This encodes CASSLGTRKNTEAFF.

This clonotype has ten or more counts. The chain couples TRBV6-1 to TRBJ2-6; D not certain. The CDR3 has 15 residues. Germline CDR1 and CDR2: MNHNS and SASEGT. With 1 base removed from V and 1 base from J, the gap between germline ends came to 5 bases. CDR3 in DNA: TGTGCCAGCAGTGAAGTGGGATCTGGGGCCAACGTCCTGACTTTC. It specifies CASSEVGSGANVLTF.

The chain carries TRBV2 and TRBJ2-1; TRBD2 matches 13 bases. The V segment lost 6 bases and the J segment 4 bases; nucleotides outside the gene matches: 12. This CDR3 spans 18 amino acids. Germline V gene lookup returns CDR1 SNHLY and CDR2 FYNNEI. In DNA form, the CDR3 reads TGTGCCAGCAGGGGAACTAGCGGGGGGGCAAGGGGGTACAATGAGCAGTTCTTC. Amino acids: CASRGTSGGARGYNEQFF.

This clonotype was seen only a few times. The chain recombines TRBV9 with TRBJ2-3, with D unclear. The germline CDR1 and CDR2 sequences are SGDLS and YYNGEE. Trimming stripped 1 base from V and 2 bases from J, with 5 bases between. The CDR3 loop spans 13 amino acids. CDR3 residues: CASSVSPTDTQYF. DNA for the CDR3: TGTGCCAGCAGCGTAAGCCCCACAGATACGCAGTATTTT.

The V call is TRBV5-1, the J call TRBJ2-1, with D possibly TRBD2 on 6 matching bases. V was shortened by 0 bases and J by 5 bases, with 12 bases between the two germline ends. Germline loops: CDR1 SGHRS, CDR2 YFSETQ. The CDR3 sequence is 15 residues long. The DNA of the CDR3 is TGCGCCAGCAGCTTGGAAGGGACTGTGAACAATGAGCAGTTCTTC. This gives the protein CASSLEGTVNNEQFF.

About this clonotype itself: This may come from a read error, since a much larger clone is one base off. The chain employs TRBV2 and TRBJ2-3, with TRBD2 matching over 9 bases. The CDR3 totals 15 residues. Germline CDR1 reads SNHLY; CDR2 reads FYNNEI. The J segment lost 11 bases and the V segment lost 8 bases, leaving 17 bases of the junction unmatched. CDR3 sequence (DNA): TGTGCCAGCGGCTTACGGGCGGGGGGGCCAAGGAAGCAGTATTTT. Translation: CASGLRAGGPRKQYF.

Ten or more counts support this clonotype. This CDR3 reads CASSYSISASGTDTQYF. Here the CDR3 DNA reads TGTGCCAGCAGTTACTCGATATCGGCTAGCGGTACAGATACGCAGTATTTT. The chain uses TRBV6-5 and TRBJ2-3, with 7 bases that match TRBD2. The CDR3 contains 17 residues. Germline CDR1 is MNHEY and CDR2 is SVGAGI. The junction had 9 bases not matched to a gene; V was cut back by 0 bases and J by 3 bases.

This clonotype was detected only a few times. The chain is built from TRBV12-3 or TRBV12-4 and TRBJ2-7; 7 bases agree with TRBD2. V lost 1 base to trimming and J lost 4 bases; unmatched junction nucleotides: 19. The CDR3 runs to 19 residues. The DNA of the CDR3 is TGTGCCAGCAGTTTAGATTCCCGGGGGGAGGGAGAGCTCTGGTACGAGCAGTACTTC. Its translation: CASSLDSRGEGELWYEQYF.

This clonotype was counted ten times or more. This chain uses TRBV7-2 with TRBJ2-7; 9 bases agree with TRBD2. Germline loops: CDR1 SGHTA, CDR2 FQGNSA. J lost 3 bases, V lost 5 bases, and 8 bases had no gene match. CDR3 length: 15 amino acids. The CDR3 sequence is CASSRSGGGFYEQYF. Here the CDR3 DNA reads TGTGCCAGCAGCCGTAGCGGGGGAGGTTTCTACGAGCAGTACTTC.

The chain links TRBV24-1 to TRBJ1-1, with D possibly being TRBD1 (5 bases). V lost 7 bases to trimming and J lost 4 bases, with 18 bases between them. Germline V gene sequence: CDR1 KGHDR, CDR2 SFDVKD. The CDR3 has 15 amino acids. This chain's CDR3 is CATSGTPPQGTEAFF. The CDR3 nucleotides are TGTGCCACCAGCGGGACCCCCCCCCAGGGCACTGAAGCTTTCTTT.

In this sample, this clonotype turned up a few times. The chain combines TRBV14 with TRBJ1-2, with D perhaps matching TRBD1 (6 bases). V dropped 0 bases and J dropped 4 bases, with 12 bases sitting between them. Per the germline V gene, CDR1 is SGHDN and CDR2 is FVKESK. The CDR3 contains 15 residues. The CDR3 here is CASSQDRTDPYGYTF. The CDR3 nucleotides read TGTGCCAGCAGCCAAGATCGGACAGATCCCTATGGCTACACCTTC.

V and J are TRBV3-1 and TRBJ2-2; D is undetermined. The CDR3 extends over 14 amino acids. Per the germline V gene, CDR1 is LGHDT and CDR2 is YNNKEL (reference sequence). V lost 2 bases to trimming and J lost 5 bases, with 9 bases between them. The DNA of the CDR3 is TGTGCCAGCAGCCAACTCACAGAAACCGGGGAGCTGTTTTTT. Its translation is CASSQLTETGELFF.

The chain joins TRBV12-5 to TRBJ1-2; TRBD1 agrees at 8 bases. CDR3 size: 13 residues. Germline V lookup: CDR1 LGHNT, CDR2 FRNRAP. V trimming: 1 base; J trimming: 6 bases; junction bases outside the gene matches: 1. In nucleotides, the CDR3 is TGTGCTAGTGGTTTGGCGACAGGGGATGGCTACACCTTC. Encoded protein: CASGLATGDGYTF.

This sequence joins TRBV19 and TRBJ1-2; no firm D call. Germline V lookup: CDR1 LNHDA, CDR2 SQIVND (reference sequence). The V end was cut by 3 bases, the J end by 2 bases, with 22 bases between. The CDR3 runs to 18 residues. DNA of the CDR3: TGTGCCAGTAGTATCATTAACGGAAAAAGATATACCAACTATGGCTACACCTTC. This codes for CASSIINGKRYTNYGYTF. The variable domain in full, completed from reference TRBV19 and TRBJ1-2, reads DGGITQSPKYLFRKEGQNVTLSCEQNLNHDAMYWYRQDPGQGLRLIYYSQIVNDFQKGDIAEGYSVSREKKESFPLTVTSAQKNPTAFYLCASSIINGKRYTNYGYTFGSGTRLTVV.